This T cell receptor (beta chain) was sequenced during a study of post-analysis software for immune sequencing data. General study points: Comparison of patients with controls showed five TRBV segments more frequent in patients, TRBV5-6, TRBV5-1 and TRBV20-1 among them.

This clonotype has a handful of counts. Its antigen is still unknown. cDNA libraries of TCR beta carried unique molecular identifiers. T cells, roughly 0.95 to 10 million of them, yielded some 500,000 cDNA molecules. One entry per CDR3 protein results from TCRdb running MiXCR on the PCR reads. The sample yields more than 450,000 distinct CDR3 sequences, 44% seen once. V lost 4 bases to trimming and J lost 4 bases; unmatched junction nucleotides: 8. Germline CDR1 is MGHRA and CDR2 is YSYEKL. There are 17 residues in the CDR3. V is TRBV4-1 and J is TRBJ2-6, with 9 bases matching TRBD1. Material for sequencing was blood. The sequence was collected from a girl under 18 with multiple sclerosis. CDR3 DNA: TGCGCCAGCAGCCCCCGACAGGGGGTAGCCGGGGCCAACGTCCTGACTTTC. It translates to CASSPRQGVAGANVLTF.